One sample yielded the 28 T cell receptor beta chains listed below, sequenced in a study of blood T cell repertoires in COVID-19. The table came from immunoSEQ multiplex PCR; TCRdb's copy has only in-frame clones and leaves some out. Counted here are approximately 190,000 clones, about 82% occurring once; the ten biggest clones make up under 5.5%. Material for sequencing was peripheral blood. The source is a woman in her thirties with acute or convalescent COVID-19.

This sequence joins TRBV5-5 and TRBJ1-1; 12 bases line up with TRBD1. The V and J ends lost 4 bases and 6 bases, in that order; junction bases with no gene match: 7. The V gene's germline CDR1 is SGHKS and CDR2 YYEKEE (reference sequence). The CDR3 extends over 15 amino acids. The CDR3 is CASSGTGGLDAEAFF. The DNA for the CDR3 is TGTGCCAGCAGCGGGACAGGGGGCCTAGATGCTGAAGCTTTCTTT.

This rearrangement joins TRBV4-2 to TRBJ1-6; TRBD1 aligns across 7 bases. The trim removed 4 bases at V and 7 bases at J, leaving 7 bases unmatched. Germline V CDR1 and CDR2: LGHNA, YNFKEQ. The CDR3 runs 15 residues. For the CDR3, the DNA is TGTGCCAGCAGCCCACAGACAGGGACCAATTCACCCCTCCACTTT. It encodes CASSPQTGTNSPLHF.

The V and J genes are TRBV5-1 and TRBJ1-4, with 7 bases matching TRBD1. Trimming cost V 1 base and J 0 bases; bases outside gene matches: 3. Germline V gene data show CDR1 as SGHRS and CDR2 as YFSETQ. The length of the CDR3 is 16 residues. DNA for the CDR3: TGCGCCAGCAGCTTGAACACAGGGGCAACTAATGAAAAACTGTTTTTT. Translating it yields CASSLNTGATNEKLFF.

The J gene is TRBJ1-3, the V gene TRBV14; possible D gene TRBD1, 5 bases. The CDR3 sequence is 15 residues long. V was clipped by 4 bases and J by 0 bases, with 10 bases between them. CDR1 is SGHDN, CDR2 FVKESK, per germline. The CDR3 loop reads CASSLFRVSGNTIYF. DNA of the CDR3: TGTGCCAGCAGCCTGTTCAGGGTCTCTGGAAACACCATATATTTT.

Comment on this clone: The junction does not match germline at one end; this may be a read error. The chain combines TRBV6-2 or TRBV6-3 with TRBJ2-2; a possible D gene is TRBD1 (5 bases). Germline V gives CDR1 MNHEY, CDR2 SVGEGT. The CDR3 is 17 residues long. The CDR3 loop is CASSPRVSRLNPGELFF. CDR3 in DNA: TGTGCCAGCAGTCCCAGGGTTTCAAGGTTGAACCCCGGGGAGCTGTTTTTT.

The chain has TRBV27 and TRBJ1-6; D possibly corresponds to TRBD1 (5 bases). Trimming took off 8 bases at V and 9 bases at J, with 29 bases between the two ends. Per germline, CDR1 MNHEY and CDR2 SMNVEV (reference sequence). CDR3 length: 18 residues. CDR3: CASGLAGTARRVRSPLHF. Here the CDR3 DNA reads TGTGCCAGCGGACTAGCCGGGACCGCTAGGAGGGTCCGTTCACCCCTCCACTTT.

V and J are TRBV15 and TRBJ2-1, with 8 bases lining up with TRBD1. Trimming at V came to 1 base and at J to 6 bases, leaving 8 bases not matched to a gene. The germline CDR1 and CDR2 sequences are LNHNV and YYDKDF (reference sequence). This CDR3 is built from 16 residues. The CDR3 bases are TGTGCCACCAGCAGAGTTTCAGGGGGCAGGGGCAATGAGCAGTTCTTC. Residues: CATSRVSGGRGNEQFF. Looking up the rest from reference TRBV15 and TRBJ2-1 gives the full variable domain: DAMVIQNPRYQVTQFGKPVTLSCSQTLNHNVMYWYQQKSSQAPKLLFHYYDKDFNNEADTPDNFQSRRPNTSFCFLDIRSPGLGDTAMYLCATSRVSGGRGNEQFFGPGTRLTVL.

The chain employs TRBV5-6 and TRBJ1-2; D is uncertain. Trimming cost V 0 bases and J 7 bases, with 13 bases left between them. CDR1 and CDR2 from the germline V gene are SGHDT and YYEEEE. The CDR3 extends over 14 amino acids. In DNA form, the CDR3 reads TGTGCCAGCAGCTTGGTGGGAGGTGGTGGTGGCTACACCTTC. Encoded protein: CASSLVGGGGGYTF.

This chain links TRBV6-2 or TRBV6-3 with TRBJ1-3; D gene unclear. Germline V gene data show CDR1 as MNHEY and CDR2 as SVGEGT. V shed 0 bases and J shed 2 bases, with 14 bases lying between them. The CDR3 sequence is 17 residues long. The CDR3 is CASSYSATGSPGNTIYF. CDR3 bases: TGTGCCAGCAGTTACTCGGCGACGGGGTCCCCTGGAAACACCATATATTTT.

The rearrangement links TRBV7-6 to TRBJ1-5; TRBD1 aligns across 7 bases. Germline loops: CDR1 SGHVS, CDR2 FNYEAQ. The V gene end was trimmed by 2 bases and the J gene end by 9 bases; junction bases not matched to a gene: 10. CDR3 length equals 15 residues. The CDR3 DNA reads TGTGCCAGCAGCTTACTCGGACAGGATAGCGGGCCCCAGCATTTT. This codes for CASSLLGQDSGPQHF. Full variable domain (remainder filled in from reference TRBV7-6 and TRBJ1-5): GAGVSQSPRYKVTKRGQDVALRCDPISGHVSLYWYRQALGQGPEFLTYFNYEAQQDKSGLPNDRFSAERPEGSISTLTIQRTEQRDSAMYRCASSLLGQDSGPQHFGDGTRLSIL.

This sequence joins TRBV7-2 and TRBJ2-7; 7 bases align to TRBD2. In germline, CDR1 is SGHTA, CDR2 FQGNSA. The CDR3 sequence is 17 residues long. V shed 1 base and J 2 bases; nucleotides not matched to a gene: 11. The CDR3 DNA is TGTGCCAGCAGCTTAGGAGGCGGGGGAACGTTCCCCTACGAGCAGTACTTC. As protein: CASSLGGGGTFPYEQYF.

This clone was recorded a few times. The chain carries TRBV7-8 and TRBJ1-3, with D perhaps TRBD1 (6 bases). This CDR3 spans 15 amino acids. Looked up from germline, CDR1 is SGHVS and CDR2 is FQNEAQ. With 5 bases removed from V and 4 bases from J, the gap between germline ends came to 15 bases. CDR3 sequence reads: CASSPTGWGGNTIYF. The CDR3, as DNA: TGTGCCAGCAGCCCCACAGGGTGGGGAGGAAACACCATATATTTT.

The rearrangement links TRBV29-1 to TRBJ2-5; 7 bases are a match to TRBD2. The germline gives CDR1 SQVTM, CDR2 ANQGSEA. After removal of 3 bases from V and 4 bases from J, the junction contained 14 bases not matched to a gene. The CDR3 runs to 16 residues. The CDR3 DNA reads TGCAGCGTTGACGGAGTGGAGTGGGGGGGTCTAGAGACCCAGTACTTC. This gives the protein CSVDGVEWGGLETQYF. The variable domain in full, completed from reference TRBV29-1 and TRBJ2-5, reads SAVISQKPSRDICQRGTSLTIQCQVDSQVTMMFWYRQQPGQSLTLIATANQGSEATYESGFVIDKFPISRPNLTFSTLTVSNMSPEDSSIYLCSVDGVEWGGLETQYFGPGTRLLVL.

The J gene is TRBJ2-1, the V gene TRBV28; TRBD2 matches 10 bases. Germline assignment: CDR1 MDHEN and CDR2 SYDVKM. The CDR3 extends over 14 amino acids. The V gene end was trimmed by 5 bases and the J gene end by 6 bases; junction bases not matched to a gene: 4. CDR3 residues: CASSPRLAGNEQFF. In nucleotides, the CDR3 is TGTGCCAGCAGTCCCAGACTAGCGGGCAATGAGCAGTTCTTC.

The chain combines TRBV6-2 or TRBV6-3 with TRBJ2-1, with a weak D call TRBD2 (5 bases). The CDR3 totals 13 residues. Germline CDR1 MNHEY, CDR2 SVGEGT. Between the trimmed V and J ends, which lost 2 bases and 5 bases, there was a span of 7 bases. The CDR3 loop reads CASSYGSNNEQFF. In DNA form, the CDR3 reads TGTGCCAGCAGTTACGGGAGCAACAATGAGCAGTTCTTC.

The V gene is TRBV7-9, the J gene TRBJ1-2; 9 bases align to TRBD1. Germline V lookup: CDR1 SEHNR, CDR2 FQNEAQ (reference sequence). V trimming: 5 bases; J trimming: 6 bases; junction bases outside the gene matches: 1. The CDR3 sequence is 12 residues long. Here the CDR3 reads CASSTGGNGYTF. In nucleotides, the CDR3 is TGTGCCAGCAGCACAGGGGGCAATGGCTACACCTTC. The whole variable domain, filled in from reference TRBV7-9 and TRBJ1-2, reads DTGVSQNPRHKITKRGQNVTFRCDPISEHNRLYWYRQTLGQGPEFLTYFQNEAQLEKSRLLSDRFSAERPKGSFSTLEIQRTEQGDSAMYLCASSTGGNGYTFGSGTRLTVV.

V gene TRBV6-2 or TRBV6-3 combines with J gene TRBJ2-7; TRBD1 aligns across 7 bases. V was clipped by 8 bases and J by 0 bases; unmatched bases: 4. Germline V CDR1 and CDR2: MNHEY, SVGEGT. The CDR3 loop spans 13 amino acids. The chain's CDR3 is CASGPGGSYEQYF. CDR3 DNA: TGTGCCAGCGGCCCAGGGGGCTCCTACGAGCAGTACTTC.

Details on this clone: One end of the junction fails to match germline, which may point to a read error. The chain recombines TRBV7-7 with TRBJ2-2; weak D call: TRBD2 (6 bases). Germline CDR1 and CDR2: SSHAT and FNYEAQ (reference sequence). This CDR3 is built from 16 residues. The CDR3 reads CASSSDLGEVTGELFF. CDR3 DNA: TGTGCTAGCAGCTCCGACCTAGGGGAGGTCACCGGGGAGCTGTTTTTT.

The V call is TRBV6-5, the J call TRBJ1-4; 8 bases are a match to TRBD1. J was trimmed by 5 bases and V by 6 bases; bases with no gene match: 5. Germline loops: CDR1 MNHEY, CDR2 SVGAGI. This CDR3 contains 14 residues. CDR3 DNA sequence: TGTGCCAGCAGAAACACAGGGGGGAATGAAAAACTGTTTTTT. Translating it yields CASRNTGGNEKLFF.

The chain has TRBV10-3 and TRBJ2-4, with 14 nucleotides matching TRBD2. Germline V gene sequence: CDR1 ENHRY, CDR2 SYGVKD. V lost 8 bases to trimming and J lost 1 base; unmatched junction nucleotides: 16. This CDR3 region has 20 residues. The CDR3 DNA follows: TGTGCCATCTCAGAGAAGGGACTAGCGGGAGCCAATGGGGCCAAAAACATTCAGTACTTC. Protein sequence: CAISEKGLAGANGAKNIQYF.

This clone appeared once. The rearrangement joins TRBV27 to TRBJ1-2; 7 nucleotides match TRBD1. Looked up from germline, CDR1 is MNHEY and CDR2 is SMNVEV (reference sequence). V lost 5 bases and J lost 6; bases outside the gene matches: 18. This CDR3 comprises 17 residues. The CDR3 DNA is TGTGCCAGCAGTCCACGACAGGGATCGATGTGGATCCATGGCTACACCTTC. It specifies CASSPRQGSMWIHGYTF.

This chain uses TRBV5-1 with TRBJ1-1, with TRBD1 as a possible D gene (5 bases). Trimming stripped 6 bases from V and 0 bases from J, with 12 bases between. CDR1 SGHRS and CDR2 YFSETQ come from the germline V gene. The CDR3 loop spans 14 amino acids. CDR3 in DNA: TGCGCCAGCAAACCCGGGACTGTGAACACTGAAGCTTTCTTT. Amino acids: CASKPGTVNTEAFF.

V usage is TRBV6-6 and J usage is TRBJ2-5, with D possibly TRBD1 on 5 matching bases. This CDR3 has 14 residues. Germline V gene sequence: CDR1 MNHNY, CDR2 SVGAGI (reference sequence). The V end was cut by 2 bases, the J end by 5 bases, with 12 bases between. The CDR3 here is CASSYAPGQETQYF. In DNA, the CDR3 is TGTGCCAGCAGTTACGCTCCAGGGCAGGAGACCCAGTACTTC.

This sequence joins TRBV27 and TRBJ2-7, with D possibly being TRBD1 (6 bases). The V and J ends lost 5 bases and 3 bases respectively, with 14 bases between them. Germline assignment: CDR1 MNHEY and CDR2 SMNVEV (reference sequence). This CDR3 comprises 14 residues. The CDR3 protein is CASSRQGLDYEQYF. The CDR3 nucleotides read TGTGCCAGCAGTCGGCAGGGGTTAGACTACGAGCAGTACTTC.

The chain has TRBV5-6 and TRBJ2-7; 15 bases map to TRBD2. Germline V gene lookup returns CDR1 SGHDT and CDR2 YYEEEE. The trim removed 2 bases at V and 2 bases at J, leaving 8 bases unmatched. This CDR3 has 18 residues. The CDR3 DNA follows: TGTGCCAGCAGCTTAGGACTAGCGGGAGGGTTGAGTCCCTACGAGCAGTACTTC. Amino acids: CASSLGLAGGLSPYEQYF. Using reference TRBV5-6 and TRBJ2-7 for the parts outside the CDR3, the full variable domain is DAGVTQSPTHLIKTRGQQVTLRCSPKSGHDTVSWYQQALGQGPQFIFQYYEEEERQRGNFPDRFSGHQFPNYSSELNVNALLLGDSALYLCASSLGLAGGLSPYEQYFGPGTRLTVT.

This clone appeared once. V gene TRBV14 combines with J gene TRBJ1-4, with no clear D. CDR1 and CDR2 (germline): SGHDN, FVKESK. V lost 0 bases and J 5 bases, leaving 16 bases between the germline ends. This CDR3 has 17 amino acids. The CDR3 reads CASSQDSGRGLNEKLFF. The CDR3, as DNA: TGTGCCAGCAGCCAAGATTCGGGCAGAGGACTAAATGAAAAACTGTTTTTT.

The chain links TRBV7-2 to TRBJ2-2; 8 positions agree with TRBD2. The CDR3 length is 16 residues. The V and J ends lost 3 bases and 3 bases, in that order; junction bases with no gene match: 6. Germline loops: CDR1 SGHTA, CDR2 FQGNSA. CDR3 protein: CASSFKTSADTGELFF. The CDR3 DNA reads TGTGCCAGCAGCTTTAAGACTAGCGCGGACACCGGGGAGCTGTTTTTT.

V usage is TRBV27 and J usage is TRBJ1-1; 8 nucleotides agree with TRBD1. CDR1 and CDR2 (germline): MNHEY, SMNVEV (reference sequence). V was pared by 3 bases and J by 10 bases, with 10 bases of the junction left unmatched. The CDR3 spans 14 residues. The DNA for the CDR3 is TGTGCCAGCAGTTTTGCTCCGACAGGGGATGGAGCTTTCTTT. It yields the protein CASSFAPTGDGAFF.